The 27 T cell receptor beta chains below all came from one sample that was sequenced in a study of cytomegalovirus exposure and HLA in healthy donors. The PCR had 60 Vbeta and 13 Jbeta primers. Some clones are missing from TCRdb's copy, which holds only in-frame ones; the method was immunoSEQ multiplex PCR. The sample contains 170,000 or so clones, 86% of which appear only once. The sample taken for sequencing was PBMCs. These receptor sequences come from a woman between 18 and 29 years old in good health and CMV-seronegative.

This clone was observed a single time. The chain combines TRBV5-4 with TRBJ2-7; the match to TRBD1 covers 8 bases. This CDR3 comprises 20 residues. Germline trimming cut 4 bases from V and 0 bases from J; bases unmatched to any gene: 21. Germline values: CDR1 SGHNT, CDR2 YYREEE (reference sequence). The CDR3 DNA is TGTGCCAGCAGCGCGTCGCCCGGGACAGGAGAAACTATTCGCTCCTACGAGCAGTACTTC. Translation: CASSASPGTGETIRSYEQYF.

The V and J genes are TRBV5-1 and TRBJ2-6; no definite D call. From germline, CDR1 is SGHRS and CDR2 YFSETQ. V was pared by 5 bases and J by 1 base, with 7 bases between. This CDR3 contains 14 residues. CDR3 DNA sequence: TGCGCCAGCAGTTATAATTCTGGGGCCAACGTCCTGACTTTC. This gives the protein CASSYNSGANVLTF.

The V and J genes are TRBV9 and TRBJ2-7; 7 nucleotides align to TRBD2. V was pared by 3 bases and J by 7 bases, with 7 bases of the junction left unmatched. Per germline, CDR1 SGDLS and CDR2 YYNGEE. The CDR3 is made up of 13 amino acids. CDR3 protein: CASSALWEGEQYF. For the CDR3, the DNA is TGTGCCAGCAGCGCCCTCTGGGAGGGGGAGCAGTACTTC.

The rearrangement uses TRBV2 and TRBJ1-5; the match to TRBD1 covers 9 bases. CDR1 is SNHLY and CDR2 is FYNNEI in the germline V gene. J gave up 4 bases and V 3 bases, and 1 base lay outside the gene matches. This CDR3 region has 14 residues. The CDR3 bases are TGTGCCAGCAGTGAGACAGGGGGTAATCAGCCCCAGCATTTT. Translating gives CASSETGGNQPQHF.

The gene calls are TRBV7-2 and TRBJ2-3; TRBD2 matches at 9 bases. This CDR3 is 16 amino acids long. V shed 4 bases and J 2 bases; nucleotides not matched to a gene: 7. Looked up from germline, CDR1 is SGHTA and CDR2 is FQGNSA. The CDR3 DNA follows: TGTGCCAGCAGCTGGGGCGGGGGGGCGAACACAGATACGCAGTATTTT. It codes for CASSWGGGANTDTQYF.

The CDR3 region has the DNA TGTGCCAGCAGCCCCGGGACTAGCGGGGGGGAGTGGACAGATACGCAGTATTTT. This encodes CASSPGTSGGEWTDTQYF. The genes are TRBV5-4 and TRBJ2-3; 16 nucleotides line up with TRBD2. The CDR3 consists of 18 residues. V lost 4 bases, J lost 3 bases, and 8 bases stayed unmatched. Germline CDR1 reads SGHNT; CDR2 reads YYREEE (reference sequence).

The CDR3 spells CSVESRWAGTEAFF. The CDR3 bases are TGCAGCGTTGAAAGTCGGTGGGCTGGTACTGAAGCTTTCTTT. The chain is built from TRBV29-1 and TRBJ1-1; D is unclear. V was trimmed by 2 bases and J by 5 bases, leaving 15 bases between them. CDR3 length equals 14 residues. Germline V gene lookup returns CDR1 SQVTM and CDR2 ANQGSEA.

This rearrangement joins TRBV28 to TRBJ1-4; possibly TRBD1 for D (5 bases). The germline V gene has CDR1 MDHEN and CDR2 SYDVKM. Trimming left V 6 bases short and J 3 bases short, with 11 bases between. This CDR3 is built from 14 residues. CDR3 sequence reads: CASSSGGSNEKLFF. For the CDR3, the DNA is TGTGCCAGCAGCTCGGGGGGATCTAATGAAAAACTGTTTTTT.

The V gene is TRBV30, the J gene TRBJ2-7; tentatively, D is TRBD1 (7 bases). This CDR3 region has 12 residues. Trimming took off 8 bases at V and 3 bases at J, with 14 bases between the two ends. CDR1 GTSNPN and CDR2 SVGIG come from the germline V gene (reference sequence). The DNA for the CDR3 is TGTGCCGGCGGGGACAGTAACTACGAGCAGTACTTC. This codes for CAGGDSNYEQYF. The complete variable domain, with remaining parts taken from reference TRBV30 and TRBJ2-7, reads SQTIHQWPATLVQPVGSPLSLECTVEGTSNPNLYWYRQAAGRGLQLLFYSVGIGQISSEVPQNLSASRPQDRQFILSSKKLLLSDSGFYLCAGGDSNYEQYFGPGTRLTVT.

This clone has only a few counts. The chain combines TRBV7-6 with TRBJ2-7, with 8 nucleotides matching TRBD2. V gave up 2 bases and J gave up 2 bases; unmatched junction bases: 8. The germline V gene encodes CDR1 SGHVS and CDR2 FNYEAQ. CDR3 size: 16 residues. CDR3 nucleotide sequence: TGTGCCAGCAGCTTATCCGGGGCGGGAGGTGCCTACGAGCAGTACTTC. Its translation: CASSLSGAGGAYEQYF.

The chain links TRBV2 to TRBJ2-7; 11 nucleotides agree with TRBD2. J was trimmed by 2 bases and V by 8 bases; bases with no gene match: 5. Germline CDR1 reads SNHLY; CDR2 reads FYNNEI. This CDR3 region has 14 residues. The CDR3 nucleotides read TGTGCCAGCCTTGCGACTAGCGGGGCCTACGAGCAGTACTTC. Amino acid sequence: CASLATSGAYEQYF.

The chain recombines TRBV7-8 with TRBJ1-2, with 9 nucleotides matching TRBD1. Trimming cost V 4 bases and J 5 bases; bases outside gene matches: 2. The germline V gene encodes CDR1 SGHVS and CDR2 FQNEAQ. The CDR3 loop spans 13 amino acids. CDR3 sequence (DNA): TGTGCCAGCAGCTCGACAGGGGGGTATGGCTACACCTTC. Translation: CASSSTGGYGYTF.

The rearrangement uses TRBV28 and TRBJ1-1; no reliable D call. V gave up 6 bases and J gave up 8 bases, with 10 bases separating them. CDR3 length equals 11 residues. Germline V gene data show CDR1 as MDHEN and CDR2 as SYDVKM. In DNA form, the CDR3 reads TGTGCCAGCAGCTCCAGATCGGAAGCTTTCTTT. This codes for CASSSRSEAFF. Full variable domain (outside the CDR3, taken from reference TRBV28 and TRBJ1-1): DVKVTQSSRYLVKRTGEKVFLECVQDMDHENMFWYRQDPGLGLRLIYFSYDVKMKEKGDIPEGYSVSREKKERFSLILESASTNQTSMYLCASSSRSEAFFGQGTRLTVV.

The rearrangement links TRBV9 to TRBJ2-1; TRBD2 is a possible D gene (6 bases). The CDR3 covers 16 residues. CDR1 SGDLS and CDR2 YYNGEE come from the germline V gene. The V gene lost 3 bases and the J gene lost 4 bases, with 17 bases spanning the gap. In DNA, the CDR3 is TGTGCCAGCAGCGAAAGCCGGGAGAATCTTTACAATGAGCAGTTCTTC. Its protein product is CASSESRENLYNEQFF.

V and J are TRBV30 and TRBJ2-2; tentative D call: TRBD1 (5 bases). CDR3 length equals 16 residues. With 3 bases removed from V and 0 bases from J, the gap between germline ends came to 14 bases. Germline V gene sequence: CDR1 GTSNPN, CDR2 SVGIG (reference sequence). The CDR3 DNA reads TGTGCCTGGAGGTGGCAGGGAAGGTCGAACACCGGGGAGCTGTTTTTT. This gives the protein CAWRWQGRSNTGELFF. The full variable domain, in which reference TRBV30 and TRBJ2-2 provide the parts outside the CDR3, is SQTIHQWPATLVQPVGSPLSLECTVEGTSNPNLYWYRQAAGRGLQLLFYSVGIGQISSEVPQNLSASRPQDRQFILSSKKLLLSDSGFYLCAWRWQGRSNTGELFFGEGSRLTVL.

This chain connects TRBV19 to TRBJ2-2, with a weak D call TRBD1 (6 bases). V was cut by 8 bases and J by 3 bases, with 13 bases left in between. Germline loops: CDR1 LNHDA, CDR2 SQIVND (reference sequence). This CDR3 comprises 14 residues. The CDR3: CASEMRGYTGELFF. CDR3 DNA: TGTGCCAGTGAGATGAGGGGGTACACCGGGGAGCTGTTTTTT.

The DNA of the CDR3 is TGTGCCAGCAGCTACGGGACAGGGTGGTCACCCCTCCACTTT. This sequence encodes CASSYGTGWSPLHF. This chain joins TRBV5-8 and TRBJ1-6; TRBD1 matches at 9 bases. Germline CDR1 SGHTS, CDR2 YDEGEE. V shed 3 bases and J 10 bases; nucleotides not matched to a gene: 5. This CDR3 contains 14 residues.

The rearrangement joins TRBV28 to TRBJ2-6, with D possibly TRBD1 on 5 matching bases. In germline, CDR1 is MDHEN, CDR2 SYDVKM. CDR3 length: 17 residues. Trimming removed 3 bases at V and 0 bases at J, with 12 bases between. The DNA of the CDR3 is TGTGCCAGCAGTTTTGCAGGGATCGACTCTGGGGCCAACGTCCTGACTTTC. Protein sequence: CASSFAGIDSGANVLTF.

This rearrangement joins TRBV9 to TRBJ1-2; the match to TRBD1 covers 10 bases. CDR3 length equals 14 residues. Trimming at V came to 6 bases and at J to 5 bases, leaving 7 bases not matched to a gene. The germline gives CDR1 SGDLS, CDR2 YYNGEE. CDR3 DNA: TGTGCCAGCAATAACCCGGGACAGGGGTATGGCTACACCTTC. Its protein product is CASNNPGQGYGYTF.

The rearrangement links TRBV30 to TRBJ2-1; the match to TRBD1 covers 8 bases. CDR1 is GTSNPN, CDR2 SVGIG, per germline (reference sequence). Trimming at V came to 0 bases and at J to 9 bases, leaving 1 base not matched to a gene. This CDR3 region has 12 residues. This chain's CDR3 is CAWSVDRGEQFF. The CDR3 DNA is TGTGCCTGGAGTGTCGACAGGGGTGAGCAGTTCTTC.

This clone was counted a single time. The CDR3 DNA sequence: TGTGCCACCAGCCGTAGGTTCCTAGGTGACTATGGCTACACCTTC. Its protein product is CATSRRFLGDYGYTF. The chain recombines TRBV15 with TRBJ1-2; D ambiguous. The germline gives CDR1 LNHNV, CDR2 YYDKDF (reference sequence). V was shortened by 5 bases and J by 3 bases, with 16 bases between the two germline ends. CDR3 size: 15 residues.

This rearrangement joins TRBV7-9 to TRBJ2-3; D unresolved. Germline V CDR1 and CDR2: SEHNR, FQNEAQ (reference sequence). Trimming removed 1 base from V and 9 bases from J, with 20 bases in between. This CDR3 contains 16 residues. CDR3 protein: CASSLDHARLYETQYF. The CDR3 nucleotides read TGTGCCAGCAGCTTAGATCATGCTCGTTTGTATGAGACGCAGTATTTT.

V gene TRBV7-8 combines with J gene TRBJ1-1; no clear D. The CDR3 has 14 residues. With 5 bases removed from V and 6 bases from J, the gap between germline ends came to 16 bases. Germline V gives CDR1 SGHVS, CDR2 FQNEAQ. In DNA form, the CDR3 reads TGTGCCAGCAGCCGCCGAACAAGTCAGGCTGAAGCTTTCTTT. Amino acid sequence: CASSRRTSQAEAFF. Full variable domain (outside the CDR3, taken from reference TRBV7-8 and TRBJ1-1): GAGVSQSPRYKVAKRGQDVALRCDPISGHVSLFWYQQALGQGPEFLTYFQNEAQLDKSGLPSDRFFAERPEGSVSTLKIQRTQQEDSAVYLCASSRRTSQAEAFFGQGTRLTVV.

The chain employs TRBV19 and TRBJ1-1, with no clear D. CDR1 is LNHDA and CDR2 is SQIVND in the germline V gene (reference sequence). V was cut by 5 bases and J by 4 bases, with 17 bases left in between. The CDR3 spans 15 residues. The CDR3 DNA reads TGTGCCAGTAGTGAGCCCTCCCACCGTGGCACTGAAGCTTTCTTT. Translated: CASSEPSHRGTEAFF.

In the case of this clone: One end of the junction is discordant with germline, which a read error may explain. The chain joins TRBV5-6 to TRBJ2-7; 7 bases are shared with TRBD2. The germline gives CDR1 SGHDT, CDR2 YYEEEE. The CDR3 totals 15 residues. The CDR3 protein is CVSSLGGGGSGEQYF. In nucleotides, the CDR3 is TGTGTCAGCAGCTTGGGTGGGGGGGGGTCGGGCGAGCAGTACTTC.

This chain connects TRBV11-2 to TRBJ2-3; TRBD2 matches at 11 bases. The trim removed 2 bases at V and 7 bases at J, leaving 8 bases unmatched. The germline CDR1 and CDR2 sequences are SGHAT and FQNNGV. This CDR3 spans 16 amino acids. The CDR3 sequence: CASSLNPSGGLNTQYF. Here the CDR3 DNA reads TGTGCCAGCAGCTTAAATCCTAGCGGGGGGTTAAATACGCAGTATTTT.

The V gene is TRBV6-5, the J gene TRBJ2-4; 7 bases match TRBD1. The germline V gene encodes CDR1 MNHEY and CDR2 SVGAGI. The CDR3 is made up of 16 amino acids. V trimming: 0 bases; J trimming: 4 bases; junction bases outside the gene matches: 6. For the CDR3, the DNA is TGTGCCAGCAGTTACTCTTCGGACAGGACAAAAAACATTCAGTACTTC. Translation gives CASSYSSDRTKNIQYF.